These T cell receptor beta chains were read from a single sample in a study of cytomegalovirus exposure and HLA in healthy donors. TCRdb's table, derived via immunoSEQ multiplex PCR, lists solely in-frame clones and lacks some. Altogether 80,000 to 100,000 clones are present, about four fifths being singletons, with the ten largest covering roughly 11%. The sample comprised PBMCs. The receptors were gathered from a man between 18 and 35 years old in good health and CMV-seropositive. Both conserved end residues are part of each CDR3. D genes are given only for firm matches. Part of the rows lack a size; the others show once, few, many or a class for expanded clones.

v_gene: TRBV28
len: 18
d_gene: TRBD1
abundance: .
j_gene: TRBJ1-1
CDR3nt: TGTGCCAGCACTTATAGCGCCGGGACAGGGTTTATGAACACTGAAGCTTTCTTT
CDR3aa: CASTYSAGTGFMNTEAFF

v_gene: TRBV5-1
len: 20
d_gene: .
abundance: .
j_gene: TRBJ2-7
CDR3nt: TGCGCCAGCAGCTCCACAGGGGGCGGAGGGCTAGCGGGTCCTTCCTACGAGCAGTACTTC
CDR3aa: CASSSTGGGGLAGPSYEQYF

v_gene: TRBV6-6
len: 14
d_gene: TRBD1
abundance: .
j_gene: TRBJ1-5
CDR3nt: TGTGCCAGCAGGGCAGGGACAGGAAATCAGCCCCAGCATTTT
CDR3aa: CASRAGTGNQPQHF

v_gene: TRBV9
len: 13
d_gene: .
abundance: .
j_gene: TRBJ2-5
CDR3nt: TGTGCCAGCAGCGTAGAGGCGGAAGAGACCCAGTACTTC
CDR3aa: CASSVEAEETQYF

v_gene: TRBV18
len: 19
d_gene: TRBD1
abundance: .
j_gene: TRBJ1-6
CDR3nt: TGTGCCAGCTCACCACCGCCGACAGGGGACCCCGTCGTCGATTCACCCCTCCACTTT
CDR3aa: CASSPPPTGDPVVDSPLHF

v_gene: TRBV6-4
len: 15
d_gene: TRBD2
abundance: .
j_gene: TRBJ2-1
CDR3nt: TGTGCCAGCAGTGAGAGCGGGGGGCCCAACAATGAGCAGTTCTTC
CDR3aa: CASSESGGPNNEQFF

v_gene: TRBV6-6
len: 14
d_gene: .
abundance: .
j_gene: TRBJ2-5
CDR3nt: TGTGCCAGCAGTTACTTTCCAGGGCAAGAGACCCAGTACTTC
CDR3aa: CASSYFPGQETQYF

v_gene: TRBV13
len: 15
d_gene: TRBD1
abundance: .
j_gene: TRBJ2-7
CDR3nt: TGTGCCAGCAGCCCCGGGACAGGGCTCTCCTACGAGCAGTACTTC
CDR3aa: CASSPGTGLSYEQYF

v_gene: TRBV6-6
len: 16
d_gene: .
abundance: .
j_gene: TRBJ1-1
CDR3nt: TGTGCCAGCACAAGCACTATCCAGGACATGAACACTGAAGCTTTCTTT
CDR3aa: CASTSTIQDMNTEAFF

v_gene: TRBV5-5
len: 12
d_gene: .
abundance: .
j_gene: TRBJ1-2
CDR3nt: TGTGCCAGCAGCTTGGAGGGGTTTGGCTACACCTTC
CDR3aa: CASSLEGFGYTF

v_gene: TRBV4-1
len: 16
d_gene: TRBD1
abundance: .
j_gene: TRBJ2-2
CDR3nt: TGCGCCGGCAGCCCCGCCCCTCAGGGGGCTGCCGGGGAGCTGTTTTTT
CDR3aa: CAGSPAPQGAAGELFF

v_gene: TRBV28
len: 16
d_gene: TRBD1
abundance: few
j_gene: TRBJ1-5
CDR3nt: TGTGCCAGCAGCCGAAACAGGGGATATAGCAATCAGCCCCAGCATTTT
CDR3aa: CASSRNRGYSNQPQHF

v_gene: TRBV27
len: 15
d_gene: TRBD2
abundance: .
j_gene: TRBJ2-7
CDR3nt: TGTGCCAGCAGTTCGGAAGCGGGGGCCCTGGGCGAGCAGTACTTC
CDR3aa: CASSSEAGALGEQYF

v_gene: TRBV27
len: 15
d_gene: .
abundance: .
j_gene: TRBJ1-6
CDR3nt: TGTGCCAGCAGTTCGTGGGGCGTCGATAATTCACCCCTCCACTTT
CDR3aa: CASSSWGVDNSPLHF

v_gene: TRBV7-8
len: 16
d_gene: .
abundance: .
j_gene: TRBJ1-4
CDR3nt: TGTGCCAGCAGCTTAGGATTGGGGCGGCGGGGGGAAAAACTGTTTTTT
CDR3aa: CASSLGLGRRGEKLFF

v_gene: TRBV30
len: 14
d_gene: .
abundance: .
j_gene: TRBJ1-1
CDR3nt: TGTGCCTGGAACCAGGGGAGTTGGAACACTGAAGCTTTCTTT
CDR3aa: CAWNQGSWNTEAFF

v_gene: TRBV4-1
len: 14
d_gene: TRBD1
abundance: .
j_gene: TRBJ1-2
CDR3nt: TGCGCCAGCAGCCAGGACAGGGGGCTCGGTGGCTACACCTTC
CDR3aa: CASSQDRGLGGYTF

v_gene: TRBV5-4
len: 13
d_gene: TRBD2
abundance: .
j_gene: TRBJ2-7
CDR3nt: TGTGCCAGCAGCATAGCGGGGGAGTACGAGCAGTACTTC
CDR3aa: CASSIAGEYEQYF

v_gene: TRBV6-5
len: 15
d_gene: TRBD1
abundance: .
j_gene: TRBJ2-3
CDR3nt: TGTGCCAGCCACTCCGGGACAGGGCACCGAGATACGCAGTATTTT
CDR3aa: CASHSGTGHRDTQYF

v_gene: TRBV14
len: 16
d_gene: .
abundance: .
j_gene: TRBJ1-4
CDR3nt: TGTGCCAGCAGCCAACGGGGGAAGTTGCGGGGGGAAAAACTGTTTTTT
CDR3aa: CASSQRGKLRGEKLFF

v_gene: TRBV27
len: 15
d_gene: TRBD1
abundance: .
j_gene: TRBJ1-5
CDR3nt: TGTGCCAATAACAGGGGGACCTCGGACAATCAGCCCCAGCATTTT
CDR3aa: CANNRGTSDNQPQHF

v_gene: TRBV10-3
len: 13
d_gene: .
abundance: .
j_gene: TRBJ1-5
CDR3nt: TGTGCCATCAGCCAGGGCTCCAATCAGCCCCAGCATTTT
CDR3aa: CAISQGSNQPQHF

v_gene: TRBV5-1
len: 12
d_gene: .
abundance: few
j_gene: TRBJ1-2
CDR3nt: TGCGCCAGCAGCTTGGCCGGGGATGGCTACACCTTC
CDR3aa: CASSLAGDGYTF

v_gene: TRBV6-5
len: 16
d_gene: TRBD2
abundance: .
j_gene: TRBJ2-7
CDR3nt: TGTGCCAGCAGTTACGCCGGGGCTAGCGGGGTACGTCAGCAGTACTTC
CDR3aa: CASSYAGASGVRQQYF

v_gene: TRBV25-1
len: 15
d_gene: .
abundance: .
j_gene: TRBJ1-1
CDR3nt: TGTGCCAGCAGTGAATCGGAGAAAGGAAGCACTGAAGCTTTCTTT
CDR3aa: CASSESEKGSTEAFF

v_gene: TRBV14
len: 22
d_gene: TRBD1
abundance: .
j_gene: TRBJ2-6
CDR3nt: TGTGCCAGCAGCCAAGTGTCGGGCAGGGGGTACGCTTACATCTCTGGGGCCAACGTCCTGACTTTC
CDR3aa: CASSQVSGRGYAYISGANVLTF

v_gene: TRBV6-1
len: 15
d_gene: TRBD1
abundance: few
j_gene: TRBJ1-2
CDR3nt: TGTGCCAGCAGTGACTGGACAGGGCCTAACTATGGCTACACCTTC
CDR3aa: CASSDWTGPNYGYTF

v_gene: TRBV7-9
len: 14
d_gene: .
abundance: few
j_gene: TRBJ2-2
CDR3nt: TGTGCCAGCAGCTTACCCGGGGGTCCCGGGGAGCTGTTTTTT
CDR3aa: CASSLPGGPGELFF